This T cell receptor (beta chain) was found in a study of blood T cell repertoires in COVID-19. Study-wide context: Collection of acute and convalescent COVID-19 samples took place in the United States, Italy and Spain.

Libraries were prepared by immunoSEQ multiplex PCR; TCRdb keeps only in-frame clonotypes and omits some of them. The sample has 280,000 or so clones, approximately 88% seen once. Germline CDR1 MDHEN, CDR2 SYDVKM. V gave up 2 bases and J gave up 4 bases, with 12 bases separating them. There are 15 residues in the CDR3. Sequencing used PBMCs or T cells enriched from blood (not recorded which). The V call is TRBV28, the J call TRBJ1-5; weak D call: TRBD1 (6 bases). This receptor was obtained from a woman aged 35 to 49 who had recovered from COVID-19. Here the CDR3 DNA reads TGTGCCAGCAGTTTAGCAGGGAGGGGGAATCAGCCCCAGCATTTT. This translates into CASSLAGRGNQPQHF.